This T cell receptor beta chain derives from a study of T cells in Graves' hyperthyroidism and ophthalmopathy. In the study overall: At the time of initial diagnosis and before any treatment, peripheral blood was collected.

Patients affected by ophthalmopathy presented a Clinical Activity Score of at least 3, a NOSPECS grade of at least 4, and disease duration below 3 months. PBMCs were sourced from approximately 10 ml fresh peripheral blood. This clonotype was found a few times. The CDR3 loop spans 14 amino acids. The V and J ends lost 6 bases and 2 bases respectively, with 13 bases between them. Germline V gene data show CDR1 as MNHNS and CDR2 as SASEGT. The investigators amplified TCR beta CDR3 regions from RNA transcripts. The TCR CDR3 first-round RT-PCR relied on the HTBI primer set. TCRdb reanalysed the multiplex PCR reads using MiXCR and keeps one entry per CDR3 protein. The table has hundreds of thousands of distinct CDR3 sequences, roughly 16% seen once.

The sequence derives from a woman in her 40s with Graves' ophthalmopathy. The sample consisted of blood. The V and J genes are TRBV6-1 and TRBJ1-2; possibly TRBD1 for D (5 bases). The CDR3, as DNA: TGTGCCAGCAGGACGCAGGGCCTAAACTATGGCTACACCTTC. Translated: CASRTQGLNYGYTF.